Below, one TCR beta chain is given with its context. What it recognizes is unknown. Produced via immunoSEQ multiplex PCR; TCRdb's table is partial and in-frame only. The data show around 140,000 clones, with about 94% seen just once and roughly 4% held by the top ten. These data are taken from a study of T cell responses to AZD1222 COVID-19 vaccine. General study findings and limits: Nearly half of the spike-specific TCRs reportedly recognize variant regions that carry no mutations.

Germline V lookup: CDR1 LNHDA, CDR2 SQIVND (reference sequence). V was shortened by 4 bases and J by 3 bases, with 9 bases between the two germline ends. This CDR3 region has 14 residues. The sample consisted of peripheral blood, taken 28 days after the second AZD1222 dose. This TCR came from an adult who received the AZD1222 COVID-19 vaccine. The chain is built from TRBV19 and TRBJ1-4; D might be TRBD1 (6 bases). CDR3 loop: CASSRTVANEKLFF. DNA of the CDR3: TGTGCCAGTAGTAGGACAGTTGCTAATGAAAAACTGTTTTTT.